The 21 T cell receptor beta chains presented below share a single source sample, sequenced in a study of coeliac disease. No antigen has been assigned to these receptors. Assay: immunoSEQ multiplex PCR; the TCRdb copy retains only in-frame clones and omits some. In the table there are 7,200 or so clones, 68% of which are singletons. Notes on the study in general: Lower clonality than controls marked TRB and TRG repertoires from active celiac intraepithelial and lamina propria samples.

The sequencing input was lamina propria lymphocytes from the gut. Receptor source: a woman aged 18-35 years with active celiac disease.

This clone was seen only once. The chain joins TRBV5-8 to TRBJ2-7; D is unresolved. V was clipped by 3 bases and J by 0 bases, with 10 bases between them. The CDR3 sequence is 14 residues long. Germline CDR1 SGHTS, CDR2 YDEGEE. The CDR3 nucleotides are TGTGCCAGCAGCTCGAGCCACGGCTCCTACGAGCAGTACTTC. Protein: CASSSSHGSYEQYF.

This clone was seen more than once but under ten times. The rearrangement links TRBV29-1 to TRBJ2-5, with 8 bases that match TRBD2. Germline V lookup: CDR1 SQVTM, CDR2 ANQGSEA. The CDR3 is made up of 16 amino acids. V trimming: 3 bases; J trimming: 0 bases; junction bases outside the gene matches: 9. The CDR3 sequence is CSVDRGAGGDQETQYF. CDR3 nucleotides: TGCAGCGTTGACCGCGGGGCGGGGGGAGACCAAGAGACCCAGTACTTC.

The rearrangement uses TRBV5-1 and TRBJ2-5; 9 bases map to TRBD1. Germline V gene data show CDR1 as SGHRS and CDR2 as YFSETQ. V lost 0 bases to trimming and J lost 5 bases; unmatched junction nucleotides: 8. This CDR3 has 16 residues. The CDR3 loop is CASSLVGTGSGETQYF. CDR3 nucleotide sequence: TGCGCCAGCAGCTTGGTTGGGACAGGGTCTGGCGAGACCCAGTACTTC.

The chain couples TRBV7-8 to TRBJ2-2; 7 nucleotides match TRBD1. Germline-derived CDR1 and CDR2 are SGHVS and FQNEAQ. The CDR3 totals 17 residues. V gave up 3 bases and J gave up 5 bases; unmatched junction bases: 12. The CDR3 protein is CASSFGQVPRWTGELFF. The CDR3 DNA reads as TGTGCCAGCAGCTTCGGACAGGTACCTCGATGGACCGGGGAGCTGTTTTTT.

The rearrangement uses TRBV19 and TRBJ1-2; D might be TRBD1 (6 bases). V was trimmed by 5 bases and J by 6 bases, leaving 13 bases between them. CDR1 and CDR2 from the germline V gene are LNHDA and SQIVND (reference sequence). The CDR3 loop spans 13 amino acids. This CDR3 reads CASSRDRPHGYTF. CDR3 sequence (DNA): TGTGCCAGTAGTCGCGACAGGCCCCATGGCTACACCTTC.

V gene TRBV27 combines with J gene TRBJ1-1, with TRBD1 matching 7 bases. V trimming: 4 bases; J trimming: 0 bases; junction bases outside the gene matches: 2. The CDR3 covers 14 residues. Germline V gene lookup returns CDR1 MNHEY and CDR2 SMNVEV (reference sequence). The CDR3 bases are TGTGCCAGCAGTTGGGGGACAGTGAACACTGAAGCTTTCTTT. This codes for CASSWGTVNTEAFF.

The chain links TRBV28 to TRBJ1-2; maybe TRBD1 (5 bases). CDR1 and CDR2 from the germline V gene are MDHEN and SYDVKM. The CDR3 loop spans 12 amino acids. V was shortened by 5 bases and J by 5 bases, with 9 bases between the two germline ends. For the CDR3, the DNA is TGTGCCAGCAGTATCAGGGATTATGGCTACACCTTC. Its protein product is CASSIRDYGYTF.

The chain couples TRBV7-9 to TRBJ1-1; D is possibly TRBD1 (6 bases). Trimming pared 4 bases from V and 1 base from J, leaving 19 bases between. From germline, CDR1 is SEHNR and CDR2 FQNEAQ (reference sequence). CDR3 length: 17 amino acids. This CDR3 is CASSSTQIRGRNTEAFF. The CDR3 nucleotides read TGTGCCAGCAGCTCGACCCAAATCAGGGGCAGGAACACTGAAGCTTTCTTT.

This chain uses TRBV9 with TRBJ2-7; D might be TRBD2 (5 bases). CDR3 length: 14 amino acids. Germline CDR1 reads SGDLS; CDR2 reads YYNGEE. V dropped 3 bases and J dropped 3 bases, with 13 bases sitting between them. The CDR3 loop reads CASSGEGSFYEQYF. CDR3 nucleotide sequence: TGTGCCAGCAGCGGTGAGGGTTCCTTCTACGAGCAGTACTTC.

The chain carries TRBV27 and TRBJ2-7; 8 nucleotides agree with TRBD1. CDR3 size: 15 residues. Germline CDR1 is MNHEY and CDR2 is SMNVEV (reference sequence). Trimming took 7 bases from V and 3 from J; bases not matched to a gene: 11. The CDR3: CASILRQGQHYEQYF. CDR3 sequence (DNA): TGTGCCAGCATCTTAAGACAGGGGCAGCACTACGAGCAGTACTTC.

The chain recombines TRBV6-1 with TRBJ1-2; 10 nucleotides agree with TRBD1. The CDR3 is made up of 13 amino acids. Germline V CDR1 and CDR2: MNHNS, SASEGT. Trimming took 6 bases from V and 7 from J; bases not matched to a gene: 5. For the CDR3, the DNA is TGTGCCAGCAGCCCGGGACAGGGGTTTGGCTACACCTTC. Amino acids: CASSPGQGFGYTF.

This clone appeared a few times. J is TRBJ1-2 and V is TRBV5-4; 7 nucleotides align to TRBD1. Germline CDR1 and CDR2: SGHNT and YYREEE (reference sequence). Losses at the gene ends were 0 bases for V and 0 bases for J; bases not matched to a gene: 2. The CDR3 runs 15 residues. CDR3 sequence reads: CASSLGGTANYGYTF. The CDR3 bases are TGTGCCAGCAGCTTGGGAGGGACAGCTAACTATGGCTACACCTTC.

The V and J genes are TRBV19 and TRBJ1-5; possible D gene TRBD1, 5 bases. This CDR3 is 14 amino acids long. V lost 3 bases and J 6 bases, leaving 12 bases between the germline ends. Looked up from germline, CDR1 is LNHDA and CDR2 is SQIVND (reference sequence). This CDR3 is CASSMGGDVQPQHF. The CDR3 nucleotides are TGTGCCAGTAGTATGGGAGGGGATGTTCAGCCCCAGCATTTT.

The chain joins TRBV5-1 to TRBJ1-1; D is uncertain. Germline assignment: CDR1 SGHRS and CDR2 YFSETQ. This CDR3 is 13 amino acids long. V gave up 0 bases and J gave up 3 bases, with 6 bases separating them. The CDR3 nucleotides are TGCGCCAGCAGCTTGGCGGGAGACACTGAAGCTTTCTTT. It encodes CASSLAGDTEAFF.

The DNA of the CDR3 is TGTGCCAGTAGTCATGGGACAGCTAATTCACCCCTCCACTTT. Translated, it gives CASSHGTANSPLHF. The J gene is TRBJ1-6, the V gene TRBV19; TRBD1 agrees at 7 bases. Germline V gene sequence: CDR1 LNHDA, CDR2 SQIVND (reference sequence). J was trimmed by 6 bases and V by 5 bases; bases with no gene match: 4. CDR3 length: 14 residues.

The rearrangement uses TRBV6-6 and TRBJ2-1; D may be TRBD2 (6 bases). V was clipped by 9 bases and J by 0 bases, with 15 bases between them. The CDR3 is made up of 15 amino acids. Germline CDR1 reads MNHNY; CDR2 reads SVGAGI (reference sequence). This CDR3 reads CASRERRGSYNEQFF. The CDR3 DNA reads as TGTGCCAGTCGGGAAAGGAGGGGCTCCTACAATGAGCAGTTCTTC.

This sequence joins TRBV2 and TRBJ1-2; 7 bases map to TRBD1. Germline CDR1 is SNHLY and CDR2 is FYNNEI. The CDR3 is 14 residues long. V was pared by 7 bases and J by 3 bases, with 8 bases of the junction left unmatched. CDR3 sequence reads: CASTQQGGDYGYTF. The CDR3 DNA reads TGTGCCAGCACCCAACAAGGGGGCGACTATGGCTACACCTTC.

This clone has more than one count but fewer than ten. The chain combines TRBV18 with TRBJ1-4, with 7 bases lining up with TRBD1. From germline, CDR1 is KGHSH and CDR2 LQKENI. The CDR3 covers 13 residues. J gave up 6 bases and V 7 bases, and 5 bases lay outside the gene matches. CDR3: CASFRDRDEKLFF. CDR3 DNA: TGTGCCAGCTTCCGCGACAGGGATGAAAAACTGTTTTTT. The whole variable domain, filled in from reference TRBV18 and TRBJ1-4, reads NAGVMQNPRHLVRRRGQEARLRCSPMKGHSHVYWYRQLPEEGLKFMVYLQKENIIDESGMPKERFSAEFPKEGPSILRIQQVVRGDSAAYFCASFRDRDEKLFFGSGTQLSVL.

The chain recombines TRBV4-2 with TRBJ2-1; D gene unclear. This CDR3 region has 14 residues. Deletions cut 1 base from V and 0 bases from J, with 4 bases between. Germline V gene sequence: CDR1 LGHNA, CDR2 YNFKEQ. The CDR3 DNA follows: TGTGCCAGCAGCCAAGCTTACTCCTACAATGAGCAGTTCTTC. Protein: CASSQAYSYNEQFF.

The V gene is TRBV6-1, the J gene TRBJ2-1; possibly TRBD2 for D (6 bases). Looked up from germline, CDR1 is MNHNS and CDR2 is SASEGT. V was pared by 8 bases and J by 2 bases, with 10 bases between. This CDR3 comprises 13 residues. This CDR3 is CASPGGTYNEQFF. The CDR3, as DNA: TGTGCCAGCCCCGGGGGTACCTACAATGAGCAGTTCTTC.

This clone has just one count. The chain links TRBV7-2 to TRBJ2-1, with 8 bases lining up with TRBD2. The CDR3 is 14 residues long. V lost 5 bases to trimming and J lost 7 bases; unmatched junction nucleotides: 7. Germline lookup yields CDR1 SGHTA and CDR2 FQGNSA. The CDR3 region is CASSTRLASNEQFF. CDR3 nucleotides: TGTGCCAGCAGCACGAGACTAGCGAGTAATGAGCAGTTCTTC.